The clone carrying this TCR beta chain was recorded many times. Its antigen is still unknown. TCRdb processed the 5' RACE reads anew with MiXCR; each CDR3 protein has one entry. The sample has under 350,000 distinct CDR3 sequences, 8.5% to 9.5% seen once. CDR3 length: 15 amino acids. V trimming: 6 bases; J trimming: 2 bases; junction bases outside the gene matches: 7. This sample is part of a study of identical twins. Study-wide results and caveats: Cross-sectional statistics underpinned the conclusions; the same donors were not followed. Excess low generation probability was seen in twin-shared out-of-frame alpha sequences.

These records were also assigned to another study, of yellow fever vaccine responses in identical twins. That paper states: In identical twins, vaccine T cell responses appeared partly shared and partly individual.

The chain recombines TRBV12-3 or TRBV12-4 with TRBJ2-3, with TRBD2 matching over 8 bases. Sample: CD8+ T cells sorted from blood. This receptor was identified in a young woman in good health. The CDR3 DNA is TGTGCCAGCAGAACCCGGGGGGGGCACACAGATACGCAGTATTTT. Translation: CASRTRGGHTDTQYF.